This TCR beta chain was sequenced for a study of early T cells in non-severe SARS-CoV-2 infection. Study-wide context: Whole-blood bulk RNA, unsorted, was sequenced, and chains were unpaired.

TCRdb re-analysed the 5' RACE reads in MiXCR, keeping a single row per CDR3 protein. The sample carries 35,000 to 45,000 distinct CDR3 sequences, just under 4% recorded once. CDR1 and CDR2 (germline): LGHNA, YSLEER. This CDR3 region has 15 residues. V was clipped by 4 bases and J by 8 bases, with 15 bases between them. This clonotype showed up many times. The chain employs TRBV4-3 and TRBJ1-6; D is unresolved. The sequenced sample consisted of whole blood. This sequence originates from an adult who was a healthcare worker with PCR-confirmed SARS-CoV-2 infection or an uninfected control (not recorded which). The CDR3 DNA sequence: TGCGCCAGCAGCCCAGGTTTCGAGGAACATTCACCCCTCCACTTT. Its protein product is CASSPGFEEHSPLHF.